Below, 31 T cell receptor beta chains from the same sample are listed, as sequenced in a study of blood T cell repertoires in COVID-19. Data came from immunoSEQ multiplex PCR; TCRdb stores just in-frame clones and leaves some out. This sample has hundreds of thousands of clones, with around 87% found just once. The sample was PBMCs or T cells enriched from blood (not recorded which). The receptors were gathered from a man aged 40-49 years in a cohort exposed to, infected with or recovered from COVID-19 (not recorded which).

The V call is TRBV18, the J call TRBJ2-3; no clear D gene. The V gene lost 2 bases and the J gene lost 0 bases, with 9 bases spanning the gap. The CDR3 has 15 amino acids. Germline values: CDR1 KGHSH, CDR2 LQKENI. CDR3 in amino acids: CASSPAGPSTDTQYF. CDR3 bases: TGTGCCAGCTCACCAGCTGGGCCTAGCACAGATACGCAGTATTTT. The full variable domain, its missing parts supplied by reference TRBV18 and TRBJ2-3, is NAGVMQNPRHLVRRRGQEARLRCSPMKGHSHVYWYRQLPEEGLKFMVYLQKENIIDESGMPKERFSAEFPKEGPSILRIQQVVRGDSAAYFCASSPAGPSTDTQYFGPGTRLTVL.

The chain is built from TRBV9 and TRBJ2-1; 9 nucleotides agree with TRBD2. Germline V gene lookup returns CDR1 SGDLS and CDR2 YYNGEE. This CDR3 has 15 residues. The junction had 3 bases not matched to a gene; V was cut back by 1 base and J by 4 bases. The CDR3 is CASSVLTSGYNEQFF. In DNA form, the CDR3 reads TGTGCCAGCAGCGTACTGACTAGCGGATACAATGAGCAGTTCTTC.

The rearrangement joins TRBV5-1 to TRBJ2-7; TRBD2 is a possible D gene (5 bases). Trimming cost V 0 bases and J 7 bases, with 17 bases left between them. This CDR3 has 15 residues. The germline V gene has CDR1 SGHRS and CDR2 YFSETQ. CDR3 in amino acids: CASSLDRGTSGEQYF. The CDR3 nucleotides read TGCGCCAGCAGCTTGGACCGTGGCACTTCGGGGGAGCAGTACTTC.

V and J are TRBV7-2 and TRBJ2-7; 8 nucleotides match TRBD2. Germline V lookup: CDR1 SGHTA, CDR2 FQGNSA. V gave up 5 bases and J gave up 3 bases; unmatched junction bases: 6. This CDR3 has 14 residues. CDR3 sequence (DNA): TGTGCCAGCAGCCAAACCGGGACTAGCTACGAGCAGTACTTC. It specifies CASSQTGTSYEQYF.

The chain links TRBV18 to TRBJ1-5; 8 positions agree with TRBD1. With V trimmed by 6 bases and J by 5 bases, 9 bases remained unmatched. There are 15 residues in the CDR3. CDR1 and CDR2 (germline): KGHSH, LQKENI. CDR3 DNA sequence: TGTGCCAGCTCGCTCAGTCAGGGGGCGTATCAGCCCCAGCATTTT. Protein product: CASSLSQGAYQPQHF.

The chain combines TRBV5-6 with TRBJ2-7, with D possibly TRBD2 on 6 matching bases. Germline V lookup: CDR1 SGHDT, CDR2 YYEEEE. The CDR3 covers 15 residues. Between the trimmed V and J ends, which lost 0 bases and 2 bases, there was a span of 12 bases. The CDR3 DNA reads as TGTGCCAGCAGCTTGGGACGGGAGTTCACCTACGAGCAGTACTTC. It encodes CASSLGREFTYEQYF.

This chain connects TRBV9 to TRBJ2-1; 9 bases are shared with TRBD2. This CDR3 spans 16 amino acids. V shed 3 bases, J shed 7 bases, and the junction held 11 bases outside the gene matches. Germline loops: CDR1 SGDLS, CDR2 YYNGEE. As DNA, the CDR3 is TGTGCCAGCAGCGCGCCTAGCGGGACCAAGTGGAATGAGCAGTTCTTC. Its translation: CASSAPSGTKWNEQFF.

CDR3 coding DNA: TGTGCCAGTAGTATGAGGGACAGAGGGGCGAGAGGCAATCAGCCCCAGCATTTT. Protein product: CASSMRDRGARGNQPQHF. V and J are TRBV19 and TRBJ1-5, with 7 bases identical to TRBD1. V gave up 3 bases and J gave up 2 bases; unmatched junction bases: 13. The CDR3 runs to 18 residues. Germline CDR1 reads LNHDA; CDR2 reads SQIVND (reference sequence). Using reference TRBV19 and TRBJ1-5 for the parts outside the CDR3, the full variable domain is DGGITQSPKYLFRKEGQNVTLSCEQNLNHDAMYWYRQDPGQGLRLIYYSQIVNDFQKGDIAEGYSVSREKKESFPLTVTSAQKNPTAFYLCASSMRDRGARGNQPQHFGDGTRLSIL.

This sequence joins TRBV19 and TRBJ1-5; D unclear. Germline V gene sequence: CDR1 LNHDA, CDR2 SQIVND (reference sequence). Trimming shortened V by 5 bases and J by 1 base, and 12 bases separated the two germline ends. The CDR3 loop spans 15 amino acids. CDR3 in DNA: TGTGCCAGTAGTCCGACGGGGAGCAGCAATCAGCCCCAGCATTTT. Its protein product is CASSPTGSSNQPQHF. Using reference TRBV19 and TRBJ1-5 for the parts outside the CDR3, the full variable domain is DGGITQSPKYLFRKEGQNVTLSCEQNLNHDAMYWYRQDPGQGLRLIYYSQIVNDFQKGDIAEGYSVSREKKESFPLTVTSAQKNPTAFYLCASSPTGSSNQPQHFGDGTRLSIL.

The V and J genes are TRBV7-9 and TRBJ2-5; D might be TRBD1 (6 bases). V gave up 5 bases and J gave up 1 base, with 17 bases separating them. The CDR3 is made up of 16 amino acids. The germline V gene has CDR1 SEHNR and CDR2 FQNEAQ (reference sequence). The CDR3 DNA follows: TGTGCCAGCAGCCGACCAGGGGTTAGGGGCCAAGAGACCCAGTACTTC. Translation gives CASSRPGVRGQETQYF. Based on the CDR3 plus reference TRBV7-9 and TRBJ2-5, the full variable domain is DTGVSQNPRHKITKRGQNVTFRCDPISEHNRLYWYRQTLGQGPEFLTYFQNEAQLEKSRLLSDRFSAERPKGSFSTLEIQRTEQGDSAMYLCASSRPGVRGQETQYFGPGTRLLVL.

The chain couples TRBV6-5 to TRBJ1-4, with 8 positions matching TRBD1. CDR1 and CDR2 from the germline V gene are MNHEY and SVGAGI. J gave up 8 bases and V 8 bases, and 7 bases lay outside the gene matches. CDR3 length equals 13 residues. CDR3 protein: CASGPTGVEKLFF. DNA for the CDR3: TGTGCCAGCGGGCCGACAGGGGTAGAAAAACTGTTTTTT.

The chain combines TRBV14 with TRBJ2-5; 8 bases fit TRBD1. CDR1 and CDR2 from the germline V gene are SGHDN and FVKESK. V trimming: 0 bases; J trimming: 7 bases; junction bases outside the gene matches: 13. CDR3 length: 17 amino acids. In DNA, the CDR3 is TGTGCCAGCAGCCAAGATCGAATGGTGACAGGGGTTGTGACCCAGTACTTC. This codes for CASSQDRMVTGVVTQYF.

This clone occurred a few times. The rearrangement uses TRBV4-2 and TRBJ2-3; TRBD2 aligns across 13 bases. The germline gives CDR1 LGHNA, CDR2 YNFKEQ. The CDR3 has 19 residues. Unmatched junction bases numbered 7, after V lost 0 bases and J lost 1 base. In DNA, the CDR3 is TGTGCCAGCAGCCAAGATACCACTAGCGGGAGGGCTGGCACAGATACGCAGTATTTT. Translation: CASSQDTTSGRAGTDTQYF.

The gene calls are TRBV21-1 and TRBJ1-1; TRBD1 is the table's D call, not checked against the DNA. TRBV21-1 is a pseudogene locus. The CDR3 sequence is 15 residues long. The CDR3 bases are TGTGCCAGCAGGGGCAGGGGAGAAGGCGGCACTGAAGCTTTCTTT. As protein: CASRGRGEGGTEAFF.

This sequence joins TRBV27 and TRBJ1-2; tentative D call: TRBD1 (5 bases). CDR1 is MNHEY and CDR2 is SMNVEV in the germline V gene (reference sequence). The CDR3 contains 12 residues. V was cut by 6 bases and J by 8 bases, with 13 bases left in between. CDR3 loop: CASRMGLYGYTF. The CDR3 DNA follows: TGTGCCAGCAGGATGGGGCTTTACGGCTACACCTTC.

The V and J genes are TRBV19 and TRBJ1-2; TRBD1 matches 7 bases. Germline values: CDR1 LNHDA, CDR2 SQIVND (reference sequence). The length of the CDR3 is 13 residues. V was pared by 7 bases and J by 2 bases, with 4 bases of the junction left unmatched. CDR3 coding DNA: TGTGCCAGTATGGGGGACAGCAACTATGGCTACACCTTC. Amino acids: CASMGDSNYGYTF. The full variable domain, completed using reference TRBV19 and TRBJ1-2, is DGGITQSPKYLFRKEGQNVTLSCEQNLNHDAMYWYRQDPGQGLRLIYYSQIVNDFQKGDIAEGYSVSREKKESFPLTVTSAQKNPTAFYLCASMGDSNYGYTFGSGTRLTVV.

CDR3 bases: TGTGCCAGCTCACCCCCCTCGACAGGTTCAGGCTATGGCTACACCTTC. Encoded protein: CASSPPSTGSGYGYTF. The gene calls are TRBV18 and TRBJ1-2; a weak D match, TRBD1 (6 bases). The CDR3 sequence is 16 residues long. Germline loops: CDR1 KGHSH, CDR2 LQKENI. Between the trimmed V and J ends, which lost 3 bases and 4 bases, there was a span of 18 bases.

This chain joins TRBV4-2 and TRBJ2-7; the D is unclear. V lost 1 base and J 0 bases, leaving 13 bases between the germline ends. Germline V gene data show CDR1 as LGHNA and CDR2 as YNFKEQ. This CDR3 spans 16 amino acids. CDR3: CASSQGPAPSSYEQYF. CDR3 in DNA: TGTGCCAGCAGCCAAGGGCCAGCGCCGAGCTCCTACGAGCAGTACTTC.

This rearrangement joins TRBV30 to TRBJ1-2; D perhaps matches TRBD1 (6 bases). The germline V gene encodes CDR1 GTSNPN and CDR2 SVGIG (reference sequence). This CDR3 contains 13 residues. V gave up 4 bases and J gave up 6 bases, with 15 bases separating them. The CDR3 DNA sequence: TGTGCCTGGATCCGAGTAGGGGGGGATGGCTACACCTTC. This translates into CAWIRVGGDGYTF.

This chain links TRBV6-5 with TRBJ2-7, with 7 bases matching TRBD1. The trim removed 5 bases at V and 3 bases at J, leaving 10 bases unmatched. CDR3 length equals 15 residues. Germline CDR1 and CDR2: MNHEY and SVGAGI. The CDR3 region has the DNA TGTGCCAGCAGTCCCCCCGGGACAGATGGCTACGAGCAGTACTTC. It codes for CASSPPGTDGYEQYF.

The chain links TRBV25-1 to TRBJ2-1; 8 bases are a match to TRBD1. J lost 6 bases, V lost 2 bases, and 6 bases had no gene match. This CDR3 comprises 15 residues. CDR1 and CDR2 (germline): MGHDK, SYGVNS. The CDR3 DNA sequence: TGTGCCAGCAGTGAAAGCACGGGACAGGCCAATGAGCAGTTCTTC. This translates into CASSESTGQANEQFF.

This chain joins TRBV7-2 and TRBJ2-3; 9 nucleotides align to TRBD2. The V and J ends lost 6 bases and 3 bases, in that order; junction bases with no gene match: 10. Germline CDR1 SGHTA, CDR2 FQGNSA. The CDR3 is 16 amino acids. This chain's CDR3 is CASSSGTSPLTDTQYF. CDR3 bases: TGTGCCAGCAGTTCCGGGACTAGCCCCCTAACAGATACGCAGTATTTT.

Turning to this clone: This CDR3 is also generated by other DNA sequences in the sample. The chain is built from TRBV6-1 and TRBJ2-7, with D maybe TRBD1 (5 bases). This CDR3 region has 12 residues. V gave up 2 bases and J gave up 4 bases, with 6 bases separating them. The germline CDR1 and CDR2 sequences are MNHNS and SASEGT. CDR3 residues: CASSEQGYEQYF. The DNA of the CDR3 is TGTGCCAGCAGTGAACAGGGTTACGAGCAGTACTTC.

CDR3 sequence: CASSIGRTGATAAFF. DNA of the CDR3: TGTGCCAGTAGTATAGGTCGGACAGGGGCGACGGCAGCTTTCTTT. This sequence joins TRBV19 and TRBJ1-1; 9 positions agree with TRBD1. V trimming: 1 base; J trimming: 10 bases; junction bases outside the gene matches: 10. Germline V gives CDR1 LNHDA, CDR2 SQIVND (reference sequence). This CDR3 is 15 amino acids long.

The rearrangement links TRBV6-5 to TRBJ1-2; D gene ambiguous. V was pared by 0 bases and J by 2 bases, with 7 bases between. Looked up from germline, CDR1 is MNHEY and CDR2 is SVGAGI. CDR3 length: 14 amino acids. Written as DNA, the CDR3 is TGTGCCAGCAGTTACTCCCCCCAGAACTATGGCTACACCTTC. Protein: CASSYSPQNYGYTF.

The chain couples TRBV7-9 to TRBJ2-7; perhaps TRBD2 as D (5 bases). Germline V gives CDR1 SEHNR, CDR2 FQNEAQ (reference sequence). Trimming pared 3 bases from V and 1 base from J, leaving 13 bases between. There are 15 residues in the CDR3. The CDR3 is CASSFSLTGSYEQYF. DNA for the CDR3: TGTGCCAGCAGCTTTTCCTTGACGGGATCCTACGAGCAGTACTTC.

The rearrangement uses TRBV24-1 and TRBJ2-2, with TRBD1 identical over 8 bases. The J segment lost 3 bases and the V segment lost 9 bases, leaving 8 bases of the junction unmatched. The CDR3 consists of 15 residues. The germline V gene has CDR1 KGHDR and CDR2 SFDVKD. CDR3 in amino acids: CATSSGGADTGELFF. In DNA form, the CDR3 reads TGTGCCACCTCTTCAGGGGGCGCCGACACCGGGGAGCTGTTTTTT.

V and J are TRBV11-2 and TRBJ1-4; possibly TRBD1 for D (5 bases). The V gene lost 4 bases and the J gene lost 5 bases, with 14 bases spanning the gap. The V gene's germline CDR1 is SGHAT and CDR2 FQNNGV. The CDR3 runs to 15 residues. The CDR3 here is CASSWGPIQNEKLFF. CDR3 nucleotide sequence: TGTGCCAGCAGCTGGGGCCCGATTCAGAATGAAAAACTGTTTTTT.

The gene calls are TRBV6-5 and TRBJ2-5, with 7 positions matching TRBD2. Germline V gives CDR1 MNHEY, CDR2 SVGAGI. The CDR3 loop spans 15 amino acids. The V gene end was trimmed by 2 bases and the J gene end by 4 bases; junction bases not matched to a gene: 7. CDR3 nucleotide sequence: TGTGCCAGCAGTTACCGTTCGGGGGGACGAGAGACCCAGTACTTC. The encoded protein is CASSYRSGGRETQYF.

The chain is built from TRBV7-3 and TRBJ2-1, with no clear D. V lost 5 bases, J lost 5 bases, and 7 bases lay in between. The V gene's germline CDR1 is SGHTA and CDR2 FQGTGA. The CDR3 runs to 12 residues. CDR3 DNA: TGTGCCAGCAGCCAAGACAACAATGAGCAGTTCTTC. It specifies CASSQDNNEQFF.

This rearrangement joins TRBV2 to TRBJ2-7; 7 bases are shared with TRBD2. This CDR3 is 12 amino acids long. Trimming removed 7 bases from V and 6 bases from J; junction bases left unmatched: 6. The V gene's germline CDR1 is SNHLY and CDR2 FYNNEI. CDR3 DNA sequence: TGTGCCAGCAATGGACTAGAAATCGAGCAGTACTTC. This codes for CASNGLEIEQYF. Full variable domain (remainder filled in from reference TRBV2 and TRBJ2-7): EPEVTQTPSHQVTQMGQEVILRCVPISNHLYFYWYRQILGQKVEFLVSFYNNEISEKSEIFDDQFSVERPDGSNFTLKIRSTKLEDSAMYFCASNGLEIEQYFGPGTRLTVT.